The 22 T cell receptor beta chains below all came from one sample that was sequenced in a study of TIL therapy for anti-PD-1-resistant metastatic lung cancer. Time point given: pre-treatment sample, taken before nivolumab and TIL therapy. The libraries were made with immunoSEQ v3. Only in-frame clones appear in the TCRdb table, and some are missing; sequencing was by immunoSEQ multiplex PCR. In the table there are approximately 45,000 clones, around 80% of which are singletons. The specimen comprised blood, sampled at baseline. These receptors all stem from a man aged 65 to 85 with non-small cell lung cancer.

The genes are TRBV7-2 and TRBJ2-1, with TRBD1 matching 8 bases. The CDR3 contains 16 residues. Germline assignment: CDR1 SGHTA and CDR2 FQGNSA. J was trimmed by 7 bases and V by 1 base; bases with no gene match: 9. The CDR3 loop is CASSLVGTGARNEQFF. The CDR3 nucleotides are TGTGCCAGCAGCTTAGTGGGGACAGGAGCCAGGAATGAGCAGTTCTTC. Together with reference TRBV7-2 and TRBJ2-1, the CDR3 gives the full variable domain: GAGVSQSPSNKVTEKGKDVELRCDPISGHTALYWYRQSLGQGLEFLIYFQGNSAPDKSGLPSDRFSAERTGGSVSTLTIQRTQQEDSAVYLCASSLVGTGARNEQFFGPGTRLTVL.

The chain recombines TRBV5-4 with TRBJ2-7, with D perhaps matching TRBD1 or TRBD2 (5 bases each). Germline V gives CDR1 SGHNT, CDR2 YYREEE (reference sequence). The CDR3 has 15 residues. V was cut by 3 bases and J by 0 bases, with 13 bases left in between. This CDR3 reads CASSSGTQSSYEQYF. In DNA, the CDR3 is TGTGCCAGCAGCTCCGGGACCCAGAGCTCCTACGAGCAGTACTTC.

The chain joins TRBV6-1 to TRBJ2-7; D uncertain. Trimming cost V 0 bases and J 4 bases, with 10 bases left between them. Per germline, CDR1 MNHNS and CDR2 SASEGT. This CDR3 contains 14 residues. Here the CDR3 reads CASSEASYRYEQYF. The DNA for the CDR3 is TGTGCCAGCAGTGAAGCCTCGTACCGATACGAGCAGTACTTC.

This clone was counted a single time. The chain links TRBV5-6 to TRBJ2-7, with D maybe TRBD1 (5 bases). Germline V gene data show CDR1 as SGHDT and CDR2 as YYEEEE. CDR3 length: 14 residues. V lost 0 bases, J lost 1 base, and 8 bases lay in between. CDR3 nucleotide sequence: TGTGCCAGCAGCTTGGTAAGGGGTTCCTACGAGCAGTACTTC. Translated: CASSLVRGSYEQYF.

The V gene is TRBV5-1, the J gene TRBJ2-5, with 8 bases identical to TRBD2. Germline CDR1 reads SGHRS; CDR2 reads YFSETQ. This CDR3 region has 16 residues. V gave up 4 bases and J gave up 2 bases; unmatched junction bases: 10. CDR3 sequence (DNA): TGCGCCAGCAGCCAGAATAAAGCGGGGGCACAAGAGACCCAGTACTTC. This encodes CASSQNKAGAQETQYF.

The chain employs TRBV19 and TRBJ2-7; TRBD1 matches at 7 bases. Germline V gene sequence: CDR1 LNHDA, CDR2 SQIVND (reference sequence). Unmatched junction bases numbered 3, after V lost 0 bases and J lost 1 base. The CDR3 has 15 residues. The CDR3 DNA reads TGTGCCAGTAGTATAGAGGTACAGGGGTCCTACGAGCAGTACTTC. Protein sequence: CASSIEVQGSYEQYF.

A single count supports this clone. The V call is TRBV25-1, the J call TRBJ2-1; D gene unclear. The CDR3 totals 15 residues. The V end lost 1 base, the J end lost 4 bases, and 11 bases lay between the germline ends. The germline gives CDR1 MGHDK, CDR2 SYGVNS. CDR3 nucleotides: TGTGCCAGCAGTGAATCTTGGGCAGAGTACAATGAGCAGTTCTTC. Residues: CASSESWAEYNEQFF.

The chain employs TRBV7-6 and TRBJ2-7; 7 positions match TRBD1. Germline V CDR1 and CDR2: SGHVS, FNYEAQ. Germline trimming cut 0 bases from V and 3 bases from J; bases unmatched to any gene: 5. The CDR3 is 15 amino acids. The CDR3: CASSLAVQGIYEQYF. The CDR3 nucleotides are TGTGCCAGCAGCTTAGCAGTACAGGGGATCTACGAGCAGTACTTC.

This chain joins TRBV5-1 and TRBJ2-3, with TRBD2 matching 14 bases. Germline V gene sequence: CDR1 SGHRS, CDR2 YFSETQ. V lost 4 bases and J lost 7; bases outside the gene matches: 8. The CDR3 is made up of 16 amino acids. CDR3 in DNA: TGCGCCAGCAGCCCGGGACTAGCGGGAGTTGGGTATACGCAGTATTTT. Its translation is CASSPGLAGVGYTQYF.

The V call is TRBV29-1, the J call TRBJ2-1; 8 positions agree with TRBD2. J lost 7 bases, V lost 3 bases, and 14 bases had no gene match. This CDR3 contains 16 residues. Germline CDR1 SQVTM, CDR2 ANQGSEA. Here the CDR3 DNA reads TGCAGCGTTGATTCGCCCGGACTAGCCCTCTTGAATGAGCAGTTCTTC. Translating it yields CSVDSPGLALLNEQFF.

A few counts support this clone. J is TRBJ2-1 and V is TRBV7-9; TRBD2 matches 7 bases. Germline V gene sequence: CDR1 SEHNR, CDR2 FQNEAQ (reference sequence). The length of the CDR3 is 14 residues. Germline trimming cut 6 bases from V and 6 bases from J; bases unmatched to any gene: 8. CDR3 protein: CASRPSGEGNEQFF. The CDR3 bases are TGTGCCAGCAGGCCAAGTGGGGAGGGCAATGAGCAGTTCTTC.

The chain uses TRBV6-6 and TRBJ1-3; D not certain. V was trimmed by 0 bases and J by 4 bases, leaving 10 bases between them. The CDR3 contains 15 residues. CDR1 MNHNY and CDR2 SVGAGI come from the germline V gene (reference sequence). The chain's CDR3 is CASSYSANSGNTIYF. In DNA form, the CDR3 reads TGTGCCAGCAGTTACTCCGCCAATTCGGGAAACACCATATATTTT.

This chain uses TRBV6-6 with TRBJ2-2; D is ambiguous. V lost 2 bases and J 4 bases, leaving 2 bases between the germline ends. Germline CDR1 reads MNHNY; CDR2 reads SVGAGI (reference sequence). CDR3 size: 12 residues. The CDR3 nucleotides are TGTGCCAGCAGTTACCCCACCGGGGAGCTGTTTTTT. Protein sequence: CASSYPTGELFF.

J is TRBJ1-3 and V is TRBV15, with a possible D match to TRBD1 (5 bases). V lost 0 bases, J lost 0 bases, and 12 bases lay in between. Germline V gives CDR1 LNHNV, CDR2 YYDKDF (reference sequence). The CDR3 is 17 amino acids. CDR3 in amino acids: CATSRDPRDSSGNTIYF. CDR3 in DNA: TGTGCCACCAGCAGAGATCCGAGAGACAGCTCTGGAAACACCATATATTTT.

This clone has only a few counts. This CDR3 reads CASSKHGRKTYGYTF. The CDR3 region has the DNA TGTGCCAGCAGCAAGCACGGTCGAAAGACCTATGGCTACACCTTC. This chain connects TRBV7-4 to TRBJ1-2; no reliable D call. The CDR3 consists of 15 residues. Trimming removed 5 bases from V and 4 bases from J, with 17 bases in between. From germline, CDR1 is SGHVT and CDR2 SQSDAQ.

The chain carries TRBV14 and TRBJ2-5; 9 bases agree with TRBD1. Unmatched junction bases numbered 4, after V lost 2 bases and J lost 3 bases. This CDR3 comprises 15 residues. CDR1 is SGHDN and CDR2 is FVKESK in the germline V gene. The CDR3 loop is CASSQRDRVKETQYF. In nucleotides, the CDR3 is TGTGCCAGCAGCCAACGGGACAGGGTCAAAGAGACCCAGTACTTC. Full variable domain (remainder filled in from reference TRBV14 and TRBJ2-5): EAGVTQFPSHSVIEKGQTVTLRCDPISGHDNLYWYRRVMGKEIKFLLHFVKESKQDESGMPNNRFLAERTGGTYSTLKVQPAELEDSGVYFCASSQRDRVKETQYFGPGTRLLVL.

The chain carries TRBV14 and TRBJ1-4, with 8 bases aligning to TRBD1. CDR3 size: 14 residues. The ends lost 2 bases at V and 5 bases at J; junction bases unmatched: 1. The germline V gene encodes CDR1 SGHDN and CDR2 FVKESK. CDR3 sequence reads: CASSQWDRNEKLFF. CDR3 DNA: TGTGCCAGCAGCCAATGGGACAGGAATGAAAAACTGTTTTTT.

This clone has only a few counts. The CDR3 sequence is CASSPLDAYEQYF. The DNA of the CDR3 is TGTGCCAGCTCACCTCTAGATGCTTACGAGCAGTACTTC. The chain combines TRBV18 with TRBJ2-7; D not certain. This CDR3 region has 13 residues. Germline V CDR1 and CDR2: KGHSH, LQKENI. V was clipped by 3 bases and J by 4 bases, with 10 bases between them. The complete variable domain, with remaining parts taken from reference TRBV18 and TRBJ2-7, reads NAGVMQNPRHLVRRRGQEARLRCSPMKGHSHVYWYRQLPEEGLKFMVYLQKENIIDESGMPKERFSAEFPKEGPSILRIQQVVRGDSAAYFCASSPLDAYEQYFGPGTRLTVT.

The chain is built from TRBV7-2 and TRBJ2-7, with 8 nucleotides matching TRBD1. The CDR3 extends over 16 amino acids. Looked up from germline, CDR1 is SGHTA and CDR2 is FQGNSA. The J segment lost 2 bases and the V segment lost 5 bases, leaving 11 bases of the junction unmatched. The CDR3 spells CASSPLGQGQTYEQYF. CDR3 bases: TGTGCCAGCAGCCCACTCGGACAGGGACAAACCTACGAGCAGTACTTC.

The CDR3 here is CASSLLLAGGYNEQFF. The CDR3 nucleotides read TGTGCCAGCAGCTTATTGCTAGCGGGAGGCTACAATGAGCAGTTCTTC. The V gene is TRBV7-3, the J gene TRBJ2-1, with 11 positions matching TRBD2. Per germline, CDR1 SGHTA and CDR2 FQGTGA. The CDR3 has 16 residues. V shed 2 bases and J 3 bases; nucleotides not matched to a gene: 3.

The rearrangement links TRBV5-3 to TRBJ2-7; 7 bases agree with TRBD2. TRBV5-3 falls under the ORF class, with uncertain function. CDR3 size: 15 residues. V trimming: 4 bases; J trimming: 4 bases; junction bases outside the gene matches: 11. CDR3 residues: CARSKKTSIGYEQYF. CDR3 nucleotide sequence: TGTGCCAGAAGCAAAAAGACTAGCATAGGGTACGAGCAGTACTTC.

In regard to this clone: The sample holds other DNA sequences that translate to the same CDR3. The rearrangement uses TRBV27 and TRBJ2-5, with 7 bases identical to TRBD1. With V trimmed by 5 bases and J by 2 bases, 8 bases remained unmatched. The CDR3 sequence is 15 residues long. Germline V CDR1 and CDR2: MNHEY, SMNVEV (reference sequence). CDR3 in DNA: TGTGCCAGCAGTCCAACCGACAGGGAACAAGAGACCCAGTACTTC. Its protein is CASSPTDREQETQYF.